Listed below are T cell receptor beta chains from one sample, sequenced in a study of blood T cell repertoires in COVID-19. Assay: immunoSEQ multiplex PCR; the TCRdb copy retains only in-frame clones and omits some. The data hold around 150,000 clones, with approximately 83% observed a single time. The sample comprised PBMCs or T cells enriched from blood (not recorded which). The receptors were gathered from a man aged 70 or older who had been exposed to COVID-19. CDR3s include the opening cysteine and the closing phenylalanine or tryptophan. D genes are given only for firm matches. Rows may omit the clone size; those that give it use once, few, many or a size class.

V gene	J gene	D gene	clone size	CDR3 protein	CDR3 DNA
TRBV28	TRBJ1-3	TRBD1	NA	CASSFLTGQGFAGNTIYF	TGTGCCAGCAGTTTCCTCACGGGACAGGGTTTTGCTGGAAACACCATATATTTT
TRBV12-5	TRBJ1-3	NA	NA	CASGRATGNTIYF	TGTGCTAGTGGTCGGGCCACGGGGAACACCATATATTTT
TRBV20-1	TRBJ2-1	NA	NA	CSARVAVEQFF	TGCAGTGCTAGAGTTGCAGTTGAGCAGTTCTTC
TRBV5-4	TRBJ1-2	TRBD1	NA	CASSLQTPGTGPGYTF	TGTGCCAGCAGCTTACAAACCCCCGGGACAGGACCTGGCTACACCTTC
TRBV6-5	TRBJ1-2	NA	few	CASSRTSNYGYTF	TGTGCCAGCAGTCGGACATCGAACTATGGCTACACCTTC
TRBV24-1	TRBJ2-1	TRBD1	once	CATSPGGSYNEQFF	TGTGCCACCAGCCCAGGGGGCTCCTACAATGAGCAGTTCTTC
TRBV19	TRBJ1-3	NA	NA	CASSMKGLEGGNTIYF	TGTGCCAGTAGTATGAAAGGGCTTGAGGGTGGAAACACCATATATTTT
TRBV11-3	TRBJ2-7	TRBD2	NA	CASSLTSGNEQYF	TGTGCCAGCAGCTTGACTAGCGGAAACGAGCAGTACTTC
TRBV7-2	TRBJ2-5	NA	NA	CASSLGHPETQYF	TGTGCCAGCAGCTTAGGGCACCCGGAGACCCAGTACTTC
TRBV5-5	TRBJ1-2	NA	NA	CASSSPGFHDEGYTF	TGTGCCAGCAGCTCACCGGGATTCCATGATGAGGGCTACACCTTC
TRBV6-5	TRBJ1-1	TRBD1	once	CASSTTGVGTEAFF	TGTGCCAGCAGTACCACAGGGGTAGGGACTGAAGCTTTCTTT
TRBV15	TRBJ2-1	TRBD2	once	CATSRGGLADEQFF	TGTGCCACCAGCAGAGGGGGACTAGCAGATGAGCAGTTCTTC
TRBV18	TRBJ2-7	TRBD1	NA	CASSLKDRGEQYF	TGTGCCAGCTCACTGAAGGACAGGGGCGAGCAGTACTTC
TRBV7-9	TRBJ2-5	NA	once	CASSLGSQETQYF	TGTGCCAGCAGCTTAGGGAGCCAAGAGACCCAGTACTTC
TRBV5-6	TRBJ2-7	NA	NA	CASSFRPQTYEQYF	TGTGCCAGCAGCTTTCGTCCACAAACCTACGAGCAGTACTTC
TRBV3-1/TRBV3-2	TRBJ1-2	TRBD1	NA	CASSQGGGASGYTF	TGTGCCAGCAGCCAAGGAGGGGGCGCTTCTGGCTACACCTTC
TRBV6-5	TRBJ2-1	NA	few	CASPSYQGGEQFF	TGTGCCAGCCCTTCCTATCAGGGTGGCGAGCAGTTCTTC
TRBV27	TRBJ2-2	TRBD2	NA	CASSLTSGVNTGELFF	TGTGCCAGCAGTTTAACTAGCGGGGTTAACACCGGGGAGCTGTTTTTT